A single T cell receptor (beta chain) is shown here with its context. Its antigen is unidentified. This entry is derived from a study of blood T cells in healthy people across ages. Regarding the study as a whole: With unsorted PBMCs, a conclusive comparison of naive versus antigen-experienced cells was not possible.

V lost 1 base to trimming and J lost 6 bases, with 12 bases between them. Germline CDR1 reads SGHTA; CDR2 reads FQGNSA. The length of the CDR3 is 14 residues. With a J-beta primer mix and a sample-barcoded 5' primer, a second PCR ran 7 to 11 cycles. Through a template-switch adaptor with 12 random nucleotides, each cDNA molecule received a tag. Paired-end reads containing CDR3 totaled no fewer than 2.5 million for each sample. TCRdb passed the 5' RACE reads through MiXCR, listing each CDR3 protein once. The table lists about 1.4 million distinct CDR3 sequences, around 55% of them singletons. This sequence joins TRBV7-2 and TRBJ1-1, with D possibly being TRBD1 (5 bases). The TCR was taken from a man aged 18 to 29 in good health. Sequenced input: blood. CDR3 DNA: TGTGCCAGCAGCTTAGGGGGGGGTTCGGCTGAAGCTTTCTTT. This gives the protein CASSLGGGSAEAFF.